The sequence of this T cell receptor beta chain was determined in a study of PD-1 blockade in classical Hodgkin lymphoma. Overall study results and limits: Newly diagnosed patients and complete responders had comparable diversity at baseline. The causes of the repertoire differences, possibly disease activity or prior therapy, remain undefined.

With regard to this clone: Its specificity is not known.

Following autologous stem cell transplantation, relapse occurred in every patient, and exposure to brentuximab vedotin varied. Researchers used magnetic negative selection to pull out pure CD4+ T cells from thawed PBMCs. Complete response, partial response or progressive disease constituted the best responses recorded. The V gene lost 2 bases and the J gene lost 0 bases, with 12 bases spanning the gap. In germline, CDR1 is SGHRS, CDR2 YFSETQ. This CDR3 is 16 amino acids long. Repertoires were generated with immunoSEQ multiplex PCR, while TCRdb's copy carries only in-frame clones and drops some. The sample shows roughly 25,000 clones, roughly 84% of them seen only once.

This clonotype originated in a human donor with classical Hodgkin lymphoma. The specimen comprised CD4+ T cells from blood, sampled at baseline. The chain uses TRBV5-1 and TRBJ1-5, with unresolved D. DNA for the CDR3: TGCGCCAGCAGCTTAGGCCATACAGCTAGCAATCAGCCCCAGCATTTT. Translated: CASSLGHTASNQPQHF.